Sequencing of this T cell receptor beta chain was carried out in a study of T cells expressing NK-cell markers (TCRdb year 2020). For the wider study: Several donors provided sorted CD3+CD56+NKG2C+, CD3+CD56+NKG2C- and CD3+CD56-NKG2C+ T-cell subsets, whose TCR beta-chain repertoires were profiled. Illumina HiSeq 2000/2500, MiSeq or NextSeq was used to sequence libraries as 2 x 150 bp reads. Seven of the eight sequenced donors were HCMV-seropositive and one was HCMV-seronegative. Randomly selected healthy volunteers, three men and five women, were used as the eight sequenced donors.

General study outcomes and caveats: It remained unclear whether the expanded NKG2C-expressing T cell clones were specific for HCMV antigens. In roughly six donors, the dominant CD3+CD56+NKG2C+ clonotypes were among the top 10 CD8+ clonotypes and accounted for roughly 1.0-8% of CD8+ T cells. Those dominant clonotypes were again the most abundant among CD3+CD56-NKG2C+ cells in a few donors, at about 28.3-65%.

HCMV-specific IgG was detected in serum with a commercial ELISA kit to determine HCMV serostatus. Ficoll density gradient centrifugation was used to isolate peripheral blood mononuclear cells from blood. A word on this clonotype: The specificity of this receptor is unknown.

Taken from the germline V gene, the CDR1 and CDR2 loops are SGHAT and FQNNGV. CDR3 length: 15 amino acids, cysteine to phenylalanine. Nucleotide data are not available. Instrument used: Illumina HiSeq 2000. 5'RACE template switching, by which a universal primer site and unique molecular identifiers were added, was used to make TCR beta cDNA libraries. cDNA synthesis was primed from the TCR beta constant segment and was followed by two successive PCR amplification steps. The study's processing was this. Reads were demultiplexed and grouped by UMI with MIGEC, and clonotypes were assembled and quantified with MiTCR. To exclude erroneous sequences, only TCR cDNA sequences supported by at least two reads were retained. The tcR package was used for downstream repertoire analysis, and clonotypes were matched across fractions by CDR3 nucleotide sequence plus V segment. VDJmatch was used to annotate antigen specificity against VDJdb, with one amino acid substitution in CDR3 allowed. TCRdb reprocessed the sequencing reads and holds a single record per CDR3 protein sequence, with no DNA. V and J calls and clone size were set by TCRdb, not the authors. The table of this sample itemizes about 550,000 distinct CDR3 sequences. The ten largest clones represent roughly 3.6% of the sample.

The chain is assembled from TRBV11-2 and TRBJ1-4; the TRBD1 assignment by TCRdb is unverifiable without DNA. This sequence originates from a young man in good health. Donor details come from another sample of the same person, matched by shared clones. Specimen: blood T cells: a sorted CD56 or NKG2C T cell subset, CD4+ or CD8+ T cells, or bulk PBMC T cells (not recorded which). CDR3 region: CASSLGGGLWEKLFF.